The clone carrying this T cell receptor beta chain was seen at least ten times. The sample originates from a study of T cells in Graves' hyperthyroidism and ophthalmopathy. Trimming cost V 5 bases and J 11 bases; bases outside gene matches: 8. Germline V gene sequence: CDR1 LNHNV, CDR2 YYDKDF (reference sequence). The CDR3 length is 14 residues. Researchers amplified the TCR beta CDR3 regions from RNA transcripts. Carried out on the TCR CDR3, a first-round RT-PCR used the HTBI primer set. TCRdb recomputed calls from the multiplex PCR reads with MiXCR, one row per CDR3 protein. The table records 700,000 or so distinct CDR3 sequences, less than 20% of them present only once.

Material for sequencing was blood. The sequence was obtained from a man aged 18 to 35 with Graves' hyperthyroidism. The chain employs TRBV15 and TRBJ1-6; 8 nucleotides agree with TRBD1. CDR3 loop: CATSLQGAVAPLHF. Here the CDR3 DNA reads TGTGCCACCAGCTTGCAGGGGGCGGTGGCACCCCTCCACTTT.